This note documents a single T cell receptor beta chain sequence. The source of the sample is a study of blood T cells in healthy people across ages. V lost 0 bases to trimming and J lost 7 bases; unmatched junction nucleotides: 10. The CDR3 loop spans 16 amino acids. Germline V gives CDR1 DFQATT, CDR2 SNEGSKA (reference sequence). A J-beta primer mix and a sample-barcoded 5' primer were used in a second PCR of about 7 to 12 cycles. One entry per CDR3 protein, called by TCRdb with MiXCR from the 5' RACE reads. The table shows approximately 490,000 distinct CDR3 sequences, with around 24% occurring only once. Separately, the same data were catalogued under a study of T cells of mothers and their children.

This sequence was found in a boy aged 5 to 17 in good health. This chain joins TRBV20-1 and TRBJ2-1; the match to TRBD1 covers 9 bases. The specimen was blood. This CDR3 is CSARDDIQGAGNEQFF. For the CDR3, the DNA is TGCAGTGCTAGAGACGACATACAGGGGGCCGGGAATGAGCAGTTCTTC.